The rows below give T cell receptor beta chains drawn from one sample of a study of shared clonotypes between healthy human individuals. TCRdb's copy holds only in-frame clones and misses some; the assay was immunoSEQ multiplex PCR. Counted here are about 1.1 million clones, 75% to 80% occurring once; the ten biggest clones make up roughly 0.61%. The sequenced material came from memory CD4+ T cells from PBMCs. Receptors were obtained from a man younger than 30 in good health. Some clones in this sample may be carry-over from other donors' samples. Each CDR3 is given with its conserved first and last residue. The D gene is left open where the match is weak. Expanded clones get a size class; other rows say once, few or many, or leave the size out.

>.|few|TRBJ1-1|TRBV7-2
TGTGCCAGCAGCTTATTCCCTTTCGGGACGACGGGCACTGAAGCTTTCTTT
CASSLFPFGTTGTEAFF
>TRBD2|.|TRBJ2-7|TRBV19
TGTGCCAGTAGTATTCCAGGGAGGGCATCCTACGAGCAGTACTTC
CASSIPGRASYEQYF
>.|once|TRBJ2-1|TRBV5-1
TGCGCCAGCAGCTTGCCGGAACCCAGGGGCTACAATGAGCAGTTCTTC
CASSLPEPRGYNEQFF
>.|.|TRBJ2-1|TRBV10-3
TGTGCCATCAGTGACCGGGGAAGCTCCTACAATGAGCAGTTCTTC
CAISDRGSSYNEQFF
>.|.|TRBJ2-5|TRBV7-9
TGTGCCAGCAGCTTAGCGGGGGGGGCTGAGACCCAGTACTTC
CASSLAGGAETQYF
>.|.|TRBJ2-7|TRBV11-2
TGTGCCAGCAGCTTAACCGGGATCTCCTACGAGCAGTACTTC
CASSLTGISYEQYF
>.|.|TRBJ1-6|TRBV30
TGTGCCTGGAGTGCTCAGTACCTAGGTTATAATTCACCCCTCCACTTT
CAWSAQYLGYNSPLHF
>.|once|TRBJ2-3|TRBV5-4
TGTGCCAGCAGCTCAAGGTTGGATACGCAGTATTTT
CASSSRLDTQYF
>.|.|TRBJ1-2|TRBV11-2
TGTGCCAGCAGCTTAAACAACAGACCTCGCGGTTACACCTTC
CASSLNNRPRGYTF
>.|.|TRBJ1-5|TRBV29-1
TGCAGCGTCCCCGGCCGGGCCCAATTTCAGCCCCAGCATTTT
CSVPGRAQFQPQHF
>.|few|TRBJ2-7|TRBV6-6
TGTGCCAGCAGTTACTGGGTTACCTTTGAGGAGCAGTACTTC
CASSYWVTFEEQYF
>TRBD2|.|TRBJ2-5|TRBV10-3
TGTGCCATCAGACCAGCGGGAGGAGAGACCCAGTACTTC
CAIRPAGGETQYF
>TRBD2|.|TRBJ2-3|TRBV5-6
TGTGCCAGCAGCTGGCGGGGGGCGGCTAGTAAGGCGCAGTATTTT
CASSWRGAASKAQYF
>.|.|TRBJ2-1|TRBV7-8
TGTGCCAGCAGCCGTATCGCCTACAATGAGCAGTTCTTC
CASSRIAYNEQFF
>.|.|TRBJ2-3|TRBV6-5
TGTGCCAGCAGCGTCTCCCACCCTAGCACAGATACGCAGTATTTT
CASSVSHPSTDTQYF
>.|.|TRBJ2-5|TRBV30
TGTGCCTGGAGTGAGGCCTCCGGGGAGACCCAGTACTTC
CAWSEASGETQYF
>TRBD2|.|TRBJ2-7|TRBV6-5
TGTGCCAGCAGCTACAAGACTAGCCAGTACTTC
CASSYKTSQYF
>.|.|TRBJ2-3|TRBV5-1
TGCGCCAGCAGCTTGGGGGTCCAGACTAGCACAGATACGCAGTATTTT
CASSLGVQTSTDTQYF
>.|.|TRBJ2-6|TRBV5-1
TGCGCCAGCCCAGCAGGGGGGGTGTCTGGGGCCAACGTCCTGACTTTC
CASPAGGVSGANVLTF
>.|once|TRBJ1-5|TRBV18
TGTGCCAGCTCACCAAGGAGGGATCAGCAGCCCCAGCATTTT
CASSPRRDQQPQHF
>.|.|TRBJ2-2|TRBV10-3
TGTGCCATCAGTGAGACAGGGCTGGGAACCGGGGAGCTGTTTTTT
CAISETGLGTGELFF
>TRBD1|.|TRBJ2-5|TRBV28
TGTGCCAGCAGTTCCGGGGACAGACAAGAGACCCAGTACTTC
CASSSGDRQETQYF
>.|once|TRBJ1-1|TRBV18
TGTGCCAGCTCACCAAAGTCAGCCCCCACTGAAGCTTTCTTT
CASSPKSAPTEAFF
>TRBD1|.|TRBJ1-1|TRBV18
TGTGCCAGCTCACCACCGACTGGGACAGGGGGATGGGACACTGAAGCTTTCTTT
CASSPPTGTGGWDTEAFF
>.|.|TRBJ2-5|TRBV5-1
TGCGCCAGCAGCTTAGAGGGCAGTGGATGGTACTTC
CASSLEGSGWYF
>.|.|TRBJ2-7|TRBV5-1
TGCGCCAGCAGCTTACGGGACCGAACCTACGAGCAGTACTTC
CASSLRDRTYEQYF
>.|.|TRBJ1-2|TRBV15
TGTGCCACCAGCCCTCGCCGTTTGAGTTCTGGCTACACCTTC
CATSPRRLSSGYTF
>.|.|TRBJ2-3|TRBV28
TGTGCCAGCAGTTTATTGGGCGGGTACCTGCATTTT
CASSLLGGYLHF
>.|few|TRBJ1-3|TRBV29-1
TGCAGCGTTGTGGGCCTCGGGGACACCATATATTTT
CSVVGLGDTIYF
>TRBD1|few|TRBJ1-2|TRBV6-1
TGTGCCAGCAGTGCCGGGACAGGGATCGGCTACACCTTC
CASSAGTGIGYTF
>.|.|TRBJ2-1|TRBV11-2
TGTGCCAGCAGCTCTTTCTCAGGGACCTACAATGAGCAGTTCTTC
CASSSFSGTYNEQFF
>TRBD1|.|TRBJ2-2|TRBV4-1
TGCGCCAGCAGCCAAGATTTGGGACAGGGTTTCGCCGGGGAGCTGTTTTTT
CASSQDLGQGFAGELFF
>.|.|TRBJ1-6|TRBV30
TGTGCCTGGAGAGGGGGACTTAGCAGGTCCTATAATTCACCCCTCCACTTT
CAWRGGLSRSYNSPLHF